The T cell receptor (beta chain) described here comes from a study of blood T cells in healthy people across ages. Study results and limitations: Calculation of diversity from one million T cells yielded estimates considered to be underestimates. PBMCs went unsorted, and a conclusive naive versus antigen-experienced comparison was therefore prevented.

Germline lookup yields CDR1 MNHEY and CDR2 SVGEGT. The CDR3 length is 13 residues. Trimming took 2 bases from V and 9 from J; bases not matched to a gene: 4. Concerning this clonotype: Its antigen remains unidentified.

With a J-beta primer mix and a sample-barcoded 5' primer, a second PCR ran about 7 to 12 cycles. TCRdb re-called the 5' RACE reads through MiXCR, storing one row per CDR3 protein. The table includes approximately 810,000 distinct CDR3 sequences, approximately 35% detected once. Each donor had approximately 10 milliliters of peripheral blood drawn. Material for sequencing was blood. The TCR comes from a young man in good health. The chain joins TRBV6-2 or TRBV6-3 to TRBJ1-2; TRBD1 matches at 9 bases. For the CDR3, the DNA is TGTGCCAGCAGTTACGGACAGGGGACTCGCTACACCTTC. It translates to CASSYGQGTRYTF.